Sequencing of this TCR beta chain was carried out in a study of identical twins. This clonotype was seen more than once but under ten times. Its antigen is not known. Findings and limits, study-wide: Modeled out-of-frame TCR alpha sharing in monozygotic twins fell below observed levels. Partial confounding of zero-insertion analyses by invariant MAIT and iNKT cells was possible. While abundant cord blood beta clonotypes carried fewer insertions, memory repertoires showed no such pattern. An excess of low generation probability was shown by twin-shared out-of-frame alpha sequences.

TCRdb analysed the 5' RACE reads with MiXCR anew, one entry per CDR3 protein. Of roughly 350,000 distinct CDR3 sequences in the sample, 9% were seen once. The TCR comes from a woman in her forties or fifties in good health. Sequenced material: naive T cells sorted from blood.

Here the CDR3 DNA reads TGTGCCACCGCCTTTCTTGATACGCAGTATTTT. This encodes CATAFLDTQYF. The chain is built from TRBV24-1 and TRBJ2-3; D ambiguous. The CDR3 is 11 amino acids. V was cut by 9 bases and J by 6 bases, with 9 bases left in between. CDR1 and CDR2 (germline): KGHDR, SFDVKD.